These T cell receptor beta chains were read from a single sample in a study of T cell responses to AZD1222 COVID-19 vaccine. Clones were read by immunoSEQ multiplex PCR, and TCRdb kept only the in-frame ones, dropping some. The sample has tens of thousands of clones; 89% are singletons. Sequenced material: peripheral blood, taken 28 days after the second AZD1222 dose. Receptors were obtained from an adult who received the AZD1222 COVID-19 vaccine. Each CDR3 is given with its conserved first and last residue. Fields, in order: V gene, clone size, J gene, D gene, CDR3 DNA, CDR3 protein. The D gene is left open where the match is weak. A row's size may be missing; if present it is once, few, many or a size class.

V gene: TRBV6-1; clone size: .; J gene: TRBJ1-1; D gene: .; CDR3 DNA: TGTGCCAGCAGTGAAGATCGACTGCTCACTGAAGCTTTCTTT; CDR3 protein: CASSEDRLLTEAFF
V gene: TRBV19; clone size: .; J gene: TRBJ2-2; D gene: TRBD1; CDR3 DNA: TGTGCCAGTAGTGTGGGACAGGGGGCCAACGGGGAGCTGTTTTTT; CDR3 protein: CASSVGQGANGELFF
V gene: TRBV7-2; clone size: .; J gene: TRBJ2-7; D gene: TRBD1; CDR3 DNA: TGTGCCAGCAGCCCTACTCGGGGACAGGGGTCCCACGAGCAGTACTTC; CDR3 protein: CASSPTRGQGSHEQYF
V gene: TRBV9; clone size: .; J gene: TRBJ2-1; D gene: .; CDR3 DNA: TGTGCCAGCAGCGTAAGCGCCCTACCTTACAATGAGCAGTTCTTC; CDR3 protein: CASSVSALPYNEQFF
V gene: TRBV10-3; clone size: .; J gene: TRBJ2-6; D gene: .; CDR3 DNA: TGTGCCATCAGTGGCATAGGGAGGAACTCTGGGGCCAACGTCCTGACTTTC; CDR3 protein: CAISGIGRNSGANVLTF
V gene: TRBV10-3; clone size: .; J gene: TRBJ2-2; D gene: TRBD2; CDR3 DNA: TGTGCCATCAGTGGAGGCGGGAGCCCCGGGGAGCTGTTTTTT; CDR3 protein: CAISGGGSPGELFF
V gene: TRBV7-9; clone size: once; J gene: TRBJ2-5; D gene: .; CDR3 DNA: TGTGCCAGCAGCTTAGAGGACAGCTGGTACCAAGAGACCCAGTACTTC; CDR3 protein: CASSLEDSWYQETQYF
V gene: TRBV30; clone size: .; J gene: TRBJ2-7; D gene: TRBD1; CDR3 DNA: TGTGCCTGGAGGTTTAAGGGGGCGTCCTACGAGCAGTACTTC; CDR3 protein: CAWRFKGASYEQYF
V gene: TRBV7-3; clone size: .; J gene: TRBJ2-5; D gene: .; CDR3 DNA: TGTGCCAGCAGCTTAGATGGAGCTGACGCCAGGTCCCAGTACTTC; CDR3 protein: CASSLDGADARSQYF
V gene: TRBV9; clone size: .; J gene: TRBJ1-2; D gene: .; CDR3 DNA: TGTGCCAGCAGCGTGGGGGCAGGCGGCTACACCTTC; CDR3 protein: CASSVGAGGYTF
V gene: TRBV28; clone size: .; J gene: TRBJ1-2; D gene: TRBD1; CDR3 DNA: TGTGCCAGCAGGGTAGGGGGCGGTGGCTACACCTTC; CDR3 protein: CASRVGGGGYTF
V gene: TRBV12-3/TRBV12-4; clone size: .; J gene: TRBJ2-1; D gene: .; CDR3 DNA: TGTGCCAGCAGTCCCCCTCGTAGCAATGAGCAGTTCTTC; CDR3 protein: CASSPPRSNEQFF
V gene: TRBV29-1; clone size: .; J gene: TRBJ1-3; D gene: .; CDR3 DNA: TGCAGCGTTGCTCTAACGGGGGGCACCATATATTTT; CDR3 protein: CSVALTGGTIYF
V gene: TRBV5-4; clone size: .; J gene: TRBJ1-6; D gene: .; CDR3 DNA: TGTGCCAGCAGCTTGGTTGGGAATTCACCCCTCCACTTT; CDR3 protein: CASSLVGNSPLHF
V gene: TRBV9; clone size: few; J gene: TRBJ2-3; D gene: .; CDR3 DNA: TGTGCCAGCAGCGTAAATGTACTAACGACAGATACGCAGTATTTT; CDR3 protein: CASSVNVLTTDTQYF
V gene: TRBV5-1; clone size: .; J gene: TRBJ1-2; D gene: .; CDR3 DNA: TGCGCCAGCAGCCCCCAAAGGCAAATTTCAAACTATGGCTACACCTTC; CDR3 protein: CASSPQRQISNYGYTF
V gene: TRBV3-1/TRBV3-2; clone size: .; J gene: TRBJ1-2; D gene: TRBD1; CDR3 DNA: TGTGCCAGCAGCCACGGACAGGGGGCTGGCACCTTC; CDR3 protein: CASSHGQGAGTF
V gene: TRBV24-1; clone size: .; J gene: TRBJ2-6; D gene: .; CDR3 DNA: TGTGCCACCAGTGATTCATTAGGGGGTCACAGGTCCGGGGCCAACGTCCTGACTTTC; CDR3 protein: CATSDSLGGHRSGANVLTF
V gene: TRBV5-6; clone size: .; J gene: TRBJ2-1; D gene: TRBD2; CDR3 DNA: TGTGCCAGCAGCGGGGGACTAGCCAACGAACAGTTCTTC; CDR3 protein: CASSGGLANEQFF
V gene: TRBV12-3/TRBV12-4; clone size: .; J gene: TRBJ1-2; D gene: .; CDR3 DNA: TGTGCCAGCAGTGCCCGGGACTATGGCTACACCTTC; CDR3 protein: CASSARDYGYTF
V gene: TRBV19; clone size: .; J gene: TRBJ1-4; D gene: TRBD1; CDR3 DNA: TGTGCCAGTAGTATCCCACGCGGCGGGACAGGGGGTGAAAAACTGTTTTTT; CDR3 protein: CASSIPRGGTGGEKLFF
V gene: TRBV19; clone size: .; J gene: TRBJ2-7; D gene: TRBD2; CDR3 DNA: TGTGCCAGTAGTCCCCGGACAGCGGGAGCCTACGAGCAGTACTTC; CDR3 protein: CASSPRTAGAYEQYF
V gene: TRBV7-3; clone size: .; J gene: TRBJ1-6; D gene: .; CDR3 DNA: TGTGCCAGCAGCTTAAAAACTAATTCACCCCTCCACTTT; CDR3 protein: CASSLKTNSPLHF
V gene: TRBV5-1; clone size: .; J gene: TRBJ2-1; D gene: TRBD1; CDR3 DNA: TGCGCCAGCCGGAGGACAGGGTCATTCTCCTACAATGAGCAGTTCTTC; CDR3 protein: CASRRTGSFSYNEQFF
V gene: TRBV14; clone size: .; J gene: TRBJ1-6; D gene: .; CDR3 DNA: TGTGCCAGCAGCGTACAAGGGGTTCCCAATTCACCCCTCCACTTT; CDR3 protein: CASSVQGVPNSPLHF
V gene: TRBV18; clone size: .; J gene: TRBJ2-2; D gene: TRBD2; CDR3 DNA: TGTGCCAGCTCACCACCGAGTTTAGCGGGAGGCGCCGGGGAGCTGTTTTTT; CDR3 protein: CASSPPSLAGGAGELFF
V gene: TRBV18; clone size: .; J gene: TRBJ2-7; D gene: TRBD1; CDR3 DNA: TGTGCCACCCACGGGACAGGGGACTACGAGCAGTACTTC; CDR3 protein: CATHGTGDYEQYF
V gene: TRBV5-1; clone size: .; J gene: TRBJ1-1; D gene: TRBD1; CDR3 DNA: TGCGCCAGCAGCTTGATAGGCAGGGGGCCAGGACGTACTGAAGCTTTCTTT; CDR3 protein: CASSLIGRGPGRTEAFF
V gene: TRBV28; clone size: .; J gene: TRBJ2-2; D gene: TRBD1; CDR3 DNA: TGTGCCAGCAGTTCTGACAGGGGTTACACCGGGGAGCTGTTTTTT; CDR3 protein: CASSSDRGYTGELFF
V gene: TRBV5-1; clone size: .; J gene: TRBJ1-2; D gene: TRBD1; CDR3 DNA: TGCGCCAGCAGCTTGGGACAGGGTCTTCTCTATGGCTACACCTTC; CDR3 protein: CASSLGQGLLYGYTF
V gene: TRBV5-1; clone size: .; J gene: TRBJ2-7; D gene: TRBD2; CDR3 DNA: TGCGCCAGCAGCTCGACTAGCGGGGGACCCTACGACGGCTACTTC; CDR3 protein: CASSSTSGGPYDGYF
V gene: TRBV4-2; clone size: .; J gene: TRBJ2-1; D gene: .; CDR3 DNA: TGTGCCAGCAGGCGAGGGATTCAGGGGGGGGCGGAATATGAGCAGTTCTTC; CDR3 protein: CASRRGIQGGAEYEQFF
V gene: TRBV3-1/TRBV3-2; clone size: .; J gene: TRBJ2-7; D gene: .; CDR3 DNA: TGTGCCAGCAGCCGGGGCGCAACCAACTACGAGCAGTACTTC; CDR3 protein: CASSRGATNYEQYF
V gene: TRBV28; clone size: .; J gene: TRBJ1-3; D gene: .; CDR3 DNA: TGTGCCAGCAGTTTATTGGGGGGAAACACCATATATTTT; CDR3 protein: CASSLLGGNTIYF
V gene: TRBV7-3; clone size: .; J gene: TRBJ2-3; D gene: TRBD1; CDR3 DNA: TGTGCCAGCAGCTACGGACAGGGGATAAAGGATACGCAGTATTTT; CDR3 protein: CASSYGQGIKDTQYF
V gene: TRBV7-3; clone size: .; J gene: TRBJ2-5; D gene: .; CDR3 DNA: TGTGCCAGCAGCGCGTTTGGGGGAAGCGTAGAGACCCAGTACTTC; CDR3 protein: CASSAFGGSVETQYF
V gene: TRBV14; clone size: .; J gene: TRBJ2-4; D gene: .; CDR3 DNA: TGTGCCAGCAGCCCTCGGGCGGAGCTAGCCAAAAACATTCAGTACTTC; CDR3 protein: CASSPRAELAKNIQYF
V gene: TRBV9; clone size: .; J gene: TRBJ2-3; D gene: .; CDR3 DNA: TGTGCCAGCAGCGTAGGACCAGGAACAGATACGCAGTATTTT; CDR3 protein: CASSVGPGTDTQYF
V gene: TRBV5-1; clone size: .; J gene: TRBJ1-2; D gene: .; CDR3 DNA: TGCGCCAGCAGCTTGGCCGGGACAACGGGCTATGGCTACACCTTC; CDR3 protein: CASSLAGTTGYGYTF